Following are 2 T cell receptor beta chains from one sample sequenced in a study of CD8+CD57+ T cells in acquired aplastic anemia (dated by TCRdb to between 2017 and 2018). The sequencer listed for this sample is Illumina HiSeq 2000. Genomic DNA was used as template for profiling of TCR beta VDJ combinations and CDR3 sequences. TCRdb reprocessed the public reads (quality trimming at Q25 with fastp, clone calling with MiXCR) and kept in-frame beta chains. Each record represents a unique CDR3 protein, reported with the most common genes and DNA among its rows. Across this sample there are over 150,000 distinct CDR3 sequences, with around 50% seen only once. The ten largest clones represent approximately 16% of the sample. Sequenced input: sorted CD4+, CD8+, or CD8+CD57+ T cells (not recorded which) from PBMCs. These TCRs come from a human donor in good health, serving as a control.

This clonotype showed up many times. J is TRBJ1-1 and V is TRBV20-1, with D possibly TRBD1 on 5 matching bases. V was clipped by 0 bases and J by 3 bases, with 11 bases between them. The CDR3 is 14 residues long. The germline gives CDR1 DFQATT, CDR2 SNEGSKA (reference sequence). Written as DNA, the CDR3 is TGCAGTGCTAGAGATCTGGGACCGTACACTGAAGCTTTCTTT. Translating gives CSARDLGPYTEAFF.

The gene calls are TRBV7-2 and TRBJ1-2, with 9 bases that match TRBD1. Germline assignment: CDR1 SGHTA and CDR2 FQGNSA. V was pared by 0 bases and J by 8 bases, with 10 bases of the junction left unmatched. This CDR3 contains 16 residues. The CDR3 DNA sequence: TGTGCCAGCAGCTTAGCGGGACAGGGCCTTGGGGAAGGCTACACCTTC. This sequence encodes CASSLAGQGLGEGYTF.